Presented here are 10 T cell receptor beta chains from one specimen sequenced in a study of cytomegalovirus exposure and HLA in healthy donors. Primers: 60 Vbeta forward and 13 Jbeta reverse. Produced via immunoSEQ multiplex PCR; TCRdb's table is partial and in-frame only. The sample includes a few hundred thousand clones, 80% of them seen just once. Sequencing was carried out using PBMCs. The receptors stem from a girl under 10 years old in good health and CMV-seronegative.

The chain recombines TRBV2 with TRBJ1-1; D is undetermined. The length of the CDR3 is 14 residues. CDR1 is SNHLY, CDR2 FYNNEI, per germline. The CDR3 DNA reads TGTGCAGAGAAGGGAGCAGATCCGAACACTGAAGCTTTCTTT. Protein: CAEKGADPNTEAFF.

CDR3 in DNA: TGCGCCAGCAGCTTGGGGACAGCGATCTACGAGCAGTACTTC. Translating gives CASSLGTAIYEQYF. J is TRBJ2-7 and V is TRBV5-1; perhaps TRBD1 as D (6 bases). This CDR3 comprises 14 residues. V lost 0 bases and J 3 bases, leaving 10 bases between the germline ends. Germline CDR1 is SGHRS and CDR2 is YFSETQ.

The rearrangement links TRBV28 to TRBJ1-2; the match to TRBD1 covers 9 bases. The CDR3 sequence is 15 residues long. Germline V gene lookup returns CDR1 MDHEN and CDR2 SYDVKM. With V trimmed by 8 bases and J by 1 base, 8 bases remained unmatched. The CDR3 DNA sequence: TGTGCCAGCTGTAGGACAGGGGTGATTAACTATGGCTACACCTTC. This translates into CASCRTGVINYGYTF.

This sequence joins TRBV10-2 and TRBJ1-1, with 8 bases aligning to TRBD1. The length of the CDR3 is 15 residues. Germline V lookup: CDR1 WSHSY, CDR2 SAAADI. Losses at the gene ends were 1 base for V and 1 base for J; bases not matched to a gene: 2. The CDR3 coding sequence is TGCGCCAGCAGTGAGTTGACAGGGGAGAACACTGAAGCTTTCTTT. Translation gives CASSELTGENTEAFF.

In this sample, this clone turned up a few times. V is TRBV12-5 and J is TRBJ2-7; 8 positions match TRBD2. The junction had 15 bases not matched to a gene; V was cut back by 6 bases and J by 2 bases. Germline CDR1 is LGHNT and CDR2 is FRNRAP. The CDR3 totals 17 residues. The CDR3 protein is CASGPSSWASGPYEQYF. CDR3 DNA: TGTGCTAGTGGACCCTCCTCTTGGGCTAGCGGGCCCTACGAGCAGTACTTC.

The CDR3 nucleotides read TGCAGCGTTTGGAGTGTGGCCTACGAGCAGTACTTC. Protein product: CSVWSVAYEQYF. The chain recombines TRBV29-1 with TRBJ2-7; D gene unclear. Per the germline V gene, CDR1 is SQVTM and CDR2 is ANQGSEA. Trimming took 5 bases from V and 2 from J, leaving 10 bases between them. The CDR3 has 12 residues.

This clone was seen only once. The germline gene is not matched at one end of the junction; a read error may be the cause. CDR3 sequence: CSSSLVSGEAFF. The DNA for the CDR3 is TGTTCCAGCAGCTTAGTTTCCGGGGAAGCTTTCTTT. The gene calls are TRBV7-9 and TRBJ1-1, with D uncertain. This CDR3 region has 12 residues. In germline, CDR1 is SEHNR, CDR2 FQNEAQ (reference sequence).

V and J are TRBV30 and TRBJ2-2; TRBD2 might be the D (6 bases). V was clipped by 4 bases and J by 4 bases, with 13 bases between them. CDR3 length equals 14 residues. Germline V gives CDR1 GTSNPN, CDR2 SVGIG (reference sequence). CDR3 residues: CAWTEGPFTGELFF. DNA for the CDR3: TGTGCCTGGACGGAGGGCCCTTTCACCGGGGAGCTGTTTTTT.

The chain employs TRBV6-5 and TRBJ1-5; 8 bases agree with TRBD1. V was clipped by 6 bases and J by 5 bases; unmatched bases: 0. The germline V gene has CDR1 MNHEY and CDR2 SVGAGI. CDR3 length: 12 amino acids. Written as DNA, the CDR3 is TGTGCCAGCAGACAGGGGGATCAGCCCCAGCATTTT. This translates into CASRQGDQPQHF.

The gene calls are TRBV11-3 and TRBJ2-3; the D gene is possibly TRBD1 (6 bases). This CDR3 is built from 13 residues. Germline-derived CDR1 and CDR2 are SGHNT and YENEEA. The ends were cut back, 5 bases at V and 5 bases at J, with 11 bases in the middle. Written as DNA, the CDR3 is TGTGCCAGCAGCCTAGGACAGCTAGATACGCAGTATTTT. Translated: CASSLGQLDTQYF.